A single sample is the source of the 3 T cell receptor beta chains below, sequenced in a study of blood T cell repertoires in COVID-19. The table came from immunoSEQ multiplex PCR; TCRdb's copy has only in-frame clones and leaves some out. The sample holds roughly 150,000 clones, roughly nine tenths seen once. The sample consisted of peripheral blood. These receptors all come from a man between 18 and 35 years old with COVID-19, enrolled during active disease.

The J gene is TRBJ2-1, the V gene TRBV11-2; possibly TRBD1 for D (6 bases). V was cut by 4 bases and J by 3 bases, with 13 bases left in between. Germline values: CDR1 SGHAT, CDR2 FQNNGV. The CDR3 has 15 residues. CDR3 sequence reads: CASSSGRGLYNEQFF. The CDR3 nucleotides read TGTGCCAGCAGCTCCGGCAGGGGCCTCTACAATGAGCAGTTCTTC. Full variable domain (rest looked up from reference TRBV11-2 and TRBJ2-1): EAGVAQSPRYKIIEKRQSVAFWCNPISGHATLYWYQQILGQGPKLLIQFQNNGVVDDSQLPKDRFSAERLKGVDSTLKIQPAKLEDSAVYLCASSSGRGLYNEQFFGPGTRLTVL.

The chain couples TRBV28 to TRBJ1-5; TRBD1 might be the D (6 bases). Trimming left V 4 bases short and J 7 bases short, with 14 bases between. Per germline, CDR1 MDHEN and CDR2 SYDVKM. This CDR3 region has 14 residues. This CDR3 is CASSYRADFQPQHF. CDR3 bases: TGTGCCAGCAGTTACAGGGCCGATTTCCAGCCCCAGCATTTT.

The rearrangement joins TRBV20-1 to TRBJ2-6, with 7 bases lining up with TRBD1. J lost 3 bases, V lost 5 bases, and 7 bases had no gene match. The length of the CDR3 is 15 residues. Germline lookup yields CDR1 DFQATT and CDR2 SNEGSKA (reference sequence). The CDR3 DNA sequence: TGCAGTGCTGGTGACAGGGATGATGGGGCCAACGTCCTGACTTTC. Protein product: CSAGDRDDGANVLTF.